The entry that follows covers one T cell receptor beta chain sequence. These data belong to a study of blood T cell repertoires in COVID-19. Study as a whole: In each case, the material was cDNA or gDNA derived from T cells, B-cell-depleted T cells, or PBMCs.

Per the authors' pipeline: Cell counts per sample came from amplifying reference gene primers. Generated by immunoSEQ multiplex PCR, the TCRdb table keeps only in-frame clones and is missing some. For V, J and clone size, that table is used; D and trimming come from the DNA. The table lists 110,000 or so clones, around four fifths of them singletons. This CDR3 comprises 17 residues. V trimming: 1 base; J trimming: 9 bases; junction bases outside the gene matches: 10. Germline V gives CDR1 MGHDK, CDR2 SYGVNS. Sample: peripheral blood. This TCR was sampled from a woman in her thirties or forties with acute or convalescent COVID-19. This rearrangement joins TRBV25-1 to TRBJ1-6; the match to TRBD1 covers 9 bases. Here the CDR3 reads CASSESGQGILGSPLHF. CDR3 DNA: TGTGCCAGCAGTGAATCGGGACAGGGTATCCTTGGTTCACCCCTCCACTTT.